These T cell receptor beta chains were read from a single sample in a study of shared clonotypes between healthy human individuals. Using immunoSEQ multiplex PCR, the repertoire was profiled, and TCRdb retains in-frame clones only, with some absent. The sample includes some 1 million clones, roughly 70% of them seen just once. The sequencing input was memory CD4+ T cells sorted from blood. The receptor source for this set is a man aged 18 to 30 in good health. Each CDR3 is given without its conserved first and last residue. Size tells how often a clone was seen (once, few, many) or the class of an expanded clone, and some rows leave it out.

V	J	size	CDR3
TRBV6-1	TRBJ1-2	.	ASSGGRREAGNYGYT
TRBV19	TRBJ2-3	.	ASSTPQAEPPDTQY
TRBV11-1	TRBJ2-5	few	ASTKGLAAQETQY
TRBV6-6	TRBJ1-2	.	ASSSTQGLYGYT
TRBV6-6	TRBJ2-6	.	ACRDWSSGANVLT
TRBV5-1	TRBJ1-1	.	ASRPGTGGDRAF
TRBV9	TRBJ2-7	.	ASSVSGGAQGYEQY
TRBV4-1	TRBJ1-5	.	ASSQGIGYSNQPQH
TRBV10-3	TRBJ1-4	.	AISAGVDNEKLF
TRBV30	TRBJ1-3	.	AWSAMGDSGNTIY